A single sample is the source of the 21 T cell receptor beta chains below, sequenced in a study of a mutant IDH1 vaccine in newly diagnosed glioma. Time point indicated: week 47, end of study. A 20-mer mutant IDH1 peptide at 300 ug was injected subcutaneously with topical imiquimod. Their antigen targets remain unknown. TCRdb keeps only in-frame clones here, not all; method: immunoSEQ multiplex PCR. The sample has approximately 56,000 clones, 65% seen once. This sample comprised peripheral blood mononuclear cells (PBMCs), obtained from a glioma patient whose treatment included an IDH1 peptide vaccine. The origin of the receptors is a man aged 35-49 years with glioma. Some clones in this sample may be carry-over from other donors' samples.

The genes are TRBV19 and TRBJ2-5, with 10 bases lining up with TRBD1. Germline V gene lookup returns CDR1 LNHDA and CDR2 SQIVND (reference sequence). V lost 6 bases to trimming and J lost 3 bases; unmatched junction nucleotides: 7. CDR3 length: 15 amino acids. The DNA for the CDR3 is TGTGCCAGTAGAGGGGGGGGGACAGGGGAAGAGACCCAGTACTTC. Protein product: CASRGGGTGEETQYF.

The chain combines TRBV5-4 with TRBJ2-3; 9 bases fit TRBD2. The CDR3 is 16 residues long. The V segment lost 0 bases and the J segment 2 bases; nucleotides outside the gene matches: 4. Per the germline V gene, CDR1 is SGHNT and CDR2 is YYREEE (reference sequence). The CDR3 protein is CASSLVRGGYTDTQYF. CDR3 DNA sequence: TGTGCCAGCAGCTTGGTGCGGGGGGGTTACACAGATACGCAGTATTTT. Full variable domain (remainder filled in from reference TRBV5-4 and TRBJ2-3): ETGVTQSPTHLIKTRGQQVTLRCSSQSGHNTVSWYQQALGQGPQFIFQYYREEENGRGNFPPRFSGLQFPNYSSELNVNALELDDSALYLCASSLVRGGYTDTQYFGPGTRLTVL.

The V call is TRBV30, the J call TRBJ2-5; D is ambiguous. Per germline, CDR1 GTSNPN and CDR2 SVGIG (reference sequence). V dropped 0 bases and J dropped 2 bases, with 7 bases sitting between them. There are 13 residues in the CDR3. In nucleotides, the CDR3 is TGTGCCTGGAGTGTCGGTGGGCAAGAGACCCAGTACTTC. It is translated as CAWSVGGQETQYF. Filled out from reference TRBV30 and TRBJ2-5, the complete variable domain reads SQTIHQWPATLVQPVGSPLSLECTVEGTSNPNLYWYRQAAGRGLQLLFYSVGIGQISSEVPQNLSASRPQDRQFILSSKKLLLSDSGFYLCAWSVGGQETQYFGPGTRLLVL.

The CDR3 coding sequence is TGTGCCAGCAGCCAAGATGGAACTGGAAACACCATATATTTT. Its translation: CASSQDGTGNTIYF. The chain links TRBV4-2 to TRBJ1-3, with D uncertain. The V gene lost 0 bases and the J gene lost 2 bases, with 5 bases spanning the gap. This CDR3 contains 14 residues. Germline CDR1 is LGHNA and CDR2 is YNFKEQ.

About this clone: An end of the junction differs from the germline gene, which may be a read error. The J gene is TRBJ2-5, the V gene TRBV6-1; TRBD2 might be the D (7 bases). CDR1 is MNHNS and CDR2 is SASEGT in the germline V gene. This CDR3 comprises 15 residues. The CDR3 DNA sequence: TGTGCCAGCAGCGAAGGTGCGGGGGCACGTGAGACCCAGTACTTC. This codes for CASSEGAGARETQYF.

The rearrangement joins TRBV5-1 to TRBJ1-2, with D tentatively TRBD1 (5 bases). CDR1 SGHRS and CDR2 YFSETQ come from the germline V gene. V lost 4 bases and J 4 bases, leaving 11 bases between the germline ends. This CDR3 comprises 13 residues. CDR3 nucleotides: TGCGCCAGCAGCGTACAGGTCGCCTATGGCTACACCTTC. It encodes CASSVQVAYGYTF. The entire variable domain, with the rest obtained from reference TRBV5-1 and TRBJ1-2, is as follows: KAGVTQTPRYLIKTRGQQVTLSCSPISGHRSVSWYQQTPGQGLQFLFEYFSETQRNKGNFPGRFSGRQFSNSRSEMNVSTLELGDSALYLCASSVQVAYGYTFGSGTRLTVV.

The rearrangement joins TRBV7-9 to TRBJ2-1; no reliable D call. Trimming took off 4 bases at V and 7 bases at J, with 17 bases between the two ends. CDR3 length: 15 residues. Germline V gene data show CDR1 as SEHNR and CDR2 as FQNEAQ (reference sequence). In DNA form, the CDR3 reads TGTGCCAGCAGCTACATACCCCCCCTGGGAAATGAGCAGTTCTTC. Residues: CASSYIPPLGNEQFF.

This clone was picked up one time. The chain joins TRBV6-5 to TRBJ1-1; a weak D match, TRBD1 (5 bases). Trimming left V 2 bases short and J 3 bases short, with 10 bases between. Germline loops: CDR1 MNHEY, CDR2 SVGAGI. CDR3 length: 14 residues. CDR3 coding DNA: TGTGCCAGCAGTTACGGGGGGTCGGACACTGAAGCTTTCTTT. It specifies CASSYGGSDTEAFF.

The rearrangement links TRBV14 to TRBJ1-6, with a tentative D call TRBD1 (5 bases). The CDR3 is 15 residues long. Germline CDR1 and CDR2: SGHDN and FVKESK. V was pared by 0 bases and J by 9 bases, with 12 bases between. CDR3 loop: CASSQDFGGVSPLHF. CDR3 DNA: TGTGCCAGCAGCCAAGATTTTGGAGGGGTTTCACCCCTCCACTTT. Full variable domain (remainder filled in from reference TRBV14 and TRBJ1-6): EAGVTQFPSHSVIEKGQTVTLRCDPISGHDNLYWYRRVMGKEIKFLLHFVKESKQDESGMPNNRFLAERTGGTYSTLKVQPAELEDSGVYFCASSQDFGGVSPLHFGNGTRLTVT.

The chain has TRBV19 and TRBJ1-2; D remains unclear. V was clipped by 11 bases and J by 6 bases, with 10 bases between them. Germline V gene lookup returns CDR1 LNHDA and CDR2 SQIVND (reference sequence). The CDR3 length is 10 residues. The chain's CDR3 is CAGKRDGYTF. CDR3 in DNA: TGTGCCGGGAAGAGGGATGGCTACACCTTC.

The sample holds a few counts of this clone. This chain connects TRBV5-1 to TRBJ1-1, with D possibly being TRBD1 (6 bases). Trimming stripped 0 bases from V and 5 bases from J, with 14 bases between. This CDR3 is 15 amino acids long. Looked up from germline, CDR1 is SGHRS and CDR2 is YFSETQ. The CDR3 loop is CASSLVGAPGTEAFF. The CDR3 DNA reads TGCGCCAGCAGCTTGGTGGGGGCGCCGGGGACTGAAGCTTTCTTT.

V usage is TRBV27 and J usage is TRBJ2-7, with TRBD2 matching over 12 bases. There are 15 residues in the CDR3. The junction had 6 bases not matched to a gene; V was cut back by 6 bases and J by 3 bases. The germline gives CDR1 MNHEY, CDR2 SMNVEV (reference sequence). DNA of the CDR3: TGTGCCAGCAGACCACTAGCGGGGGGTGTCTACGAGCAGTACTTC. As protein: CASRPLAGGVYEQYF.

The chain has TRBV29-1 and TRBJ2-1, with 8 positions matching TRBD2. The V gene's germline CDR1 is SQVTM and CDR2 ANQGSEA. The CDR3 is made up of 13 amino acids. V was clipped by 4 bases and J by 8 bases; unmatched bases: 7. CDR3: CSVAISGNYEQFF. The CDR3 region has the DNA TGCAGCGTTGCTATTAGCGGGAACTATGAGCAGTTCTTC.

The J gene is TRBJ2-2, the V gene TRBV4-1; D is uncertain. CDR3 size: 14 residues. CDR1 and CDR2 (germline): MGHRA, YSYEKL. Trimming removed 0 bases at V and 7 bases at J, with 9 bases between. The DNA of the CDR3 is TGCGCCAGCAGCCAAGATCGGGCCGGCGGGGAGCTGTTTTTT. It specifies CASSQDRAGGELFF.

CDR3 in DNA: TGTGCCAGCTCATCTCTGGAGAACACTGAAGCTTTCTTT. Amino acids: CASSSLENTEAFF. V is TRBV18 and J is TRBJ1-1, with D unresolved. The CDR3 loop spans 13 amino acids. The V gene's germline CDR1 is KGHSH and CDR2 LQKENI. V dropped 5 bases and J dropped 1 base, with 8 bases sitting between them.

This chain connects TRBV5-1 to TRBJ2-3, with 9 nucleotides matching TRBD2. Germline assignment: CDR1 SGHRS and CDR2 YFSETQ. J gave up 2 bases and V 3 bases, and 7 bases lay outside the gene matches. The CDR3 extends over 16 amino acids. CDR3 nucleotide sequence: TGCGCCAGCAGCTCGTCGGGACTAGCCAACACAGATACGCAGTATTTT. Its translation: CASSSSGLANTDTQYF.

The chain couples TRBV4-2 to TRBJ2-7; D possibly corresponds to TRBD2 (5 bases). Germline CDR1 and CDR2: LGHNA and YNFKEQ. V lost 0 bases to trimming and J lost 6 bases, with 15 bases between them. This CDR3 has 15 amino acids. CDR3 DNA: TGTGCCAGCAGCCAAGATGCTAGCCTCTCGGCCGAGCAGTACTTC. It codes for CASSQDASLSAEQYF.

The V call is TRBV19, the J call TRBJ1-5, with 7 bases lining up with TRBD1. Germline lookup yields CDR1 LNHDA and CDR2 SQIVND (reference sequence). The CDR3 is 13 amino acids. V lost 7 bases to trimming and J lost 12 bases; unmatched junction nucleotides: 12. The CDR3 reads CASKEGAYGSQHF. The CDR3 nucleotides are TGTGCCAGTAAGGAGGGGGCCTACGGGAGCCAGCATTTT.

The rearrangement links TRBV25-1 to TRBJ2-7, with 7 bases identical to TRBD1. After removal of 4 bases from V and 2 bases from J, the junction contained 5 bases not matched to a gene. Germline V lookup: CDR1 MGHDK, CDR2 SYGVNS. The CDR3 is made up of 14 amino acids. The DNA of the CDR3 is TGTGCCAGCAGTGTCCGGGACAGCCCCTACGAGCAGTACTTC. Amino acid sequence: CASSVRDSPYEQYF.

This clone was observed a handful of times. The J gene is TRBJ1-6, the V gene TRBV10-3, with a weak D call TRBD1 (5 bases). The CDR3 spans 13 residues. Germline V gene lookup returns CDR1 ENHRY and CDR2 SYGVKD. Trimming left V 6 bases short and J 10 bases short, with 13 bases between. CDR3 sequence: CAIRQAPGSPLHF. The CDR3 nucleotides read TGTGCCATCAGACAGGCTCCAGGATCACCCCTCCACTTT.

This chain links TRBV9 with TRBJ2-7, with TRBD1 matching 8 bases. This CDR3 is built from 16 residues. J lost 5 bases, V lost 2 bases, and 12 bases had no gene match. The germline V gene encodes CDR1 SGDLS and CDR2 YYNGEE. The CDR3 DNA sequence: TGTGCCAGCAGCGTTCGGGCAGGGGGCTTCGGGGACGAGCAGTACTTC. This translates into CASSVRAGGFGDEQYF.